The source of this T cell receptor (beta chain) is a study of regulatory T cells in long-lasting Graves disease. General study results and limits: Persistent patients shared more public clonotypes (2,741) than new patients (roughly 970). TRBV28, TRBJ1-2 and TRBJ2-5 were favored in persistent disease.

Germline loops: CDR1 PRHDT, CDR2 FYEKMQ (reference sequence). Trimming pared 3 bases from V and 1 base from J, leaving 7 bases between. The CDR3 is 14 amino acids. Sequencing libraries for TCR beta were prepared with iRepertoire HTBI primers and Arm-PCR of CDR3 regions. Using its own MiXCR run on the multiplex PCR reads, TCRdb lists one record per CDR3 protein. The data contain roughly 500,000 distinct CDR3 sequences, approximately 15% of them seen just once; the ten biggest clones take up approximately 9.3%. The sample holds many counts of this clonotype. Its antigen is unknown. Time point described: newly diagnosed GD, antithyroid drugs for less than 3 months. Generation of the TCR library employed RNA extracted from PBMCs. This same sample was also taken into another study, of T cells in Graves' hyperthyroidism and ophthalmopathy. That work states: Aged 18 to 65, the patients had hyperthyroidism that was newly diagnosed and had lasted under 2 months.

The V call is TRBV13, the J call TRBJ1-5, with D maybe TRBD1 (5 bases). This clonotype was obtained from a man aged 25 to 45 with Graves disease. The sample in question was peripheral blood mononuclear cells (PBMCs), obtained at new diagnosis, from a patient treated with antithyroid drugs. The chain's CDR3 is CASSLRQSNQPQHF. Written as DNA, the CDR3 is TGTGCCAGCAGCTTGCGACAGAGCAATCAGCCCCAGCATTTT.